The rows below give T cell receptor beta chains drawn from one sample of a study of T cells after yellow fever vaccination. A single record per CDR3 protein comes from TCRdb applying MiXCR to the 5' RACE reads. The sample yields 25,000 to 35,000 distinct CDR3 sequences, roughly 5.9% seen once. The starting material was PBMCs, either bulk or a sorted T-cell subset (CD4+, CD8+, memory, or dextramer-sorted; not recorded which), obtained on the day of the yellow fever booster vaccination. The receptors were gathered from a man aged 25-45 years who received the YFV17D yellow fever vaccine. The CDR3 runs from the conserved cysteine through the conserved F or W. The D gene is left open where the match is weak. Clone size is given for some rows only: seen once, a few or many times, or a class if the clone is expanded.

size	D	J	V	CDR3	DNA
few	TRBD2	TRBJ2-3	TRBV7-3	CASSFTSGSGTQYF	TGTGCCAGCAGCTTTACCAGCGGGAGTGGTACGCAGTATTTT
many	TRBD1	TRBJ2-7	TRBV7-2	CASSRTGGSYEQYF	TGTGCCAGCAGCCGAACAGGGGGCTCTTACGAGCAGTACTTC
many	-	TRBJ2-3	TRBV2	CASSEWTDTQYF	TGTGCCAGCAGTGAATGGACAGATACGCAGTATTTT
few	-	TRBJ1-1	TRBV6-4	CASRVGENTEAFF	TGTGCCAGCCGAGTGGGGGAGAACACTGAAGCTTTCTTT
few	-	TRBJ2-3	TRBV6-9	CASHPGGDTQYF	TGTGCCAGCCACCCAGGGGGGGATACGCAGTATTTT
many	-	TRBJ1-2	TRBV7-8	CASSPLLYGYTF	TGTGCCAGCAGCCCACTTCTCTATGGCTACACCTTC
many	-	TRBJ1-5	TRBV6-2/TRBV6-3	CASRGQSLQPQHF	TGTGCCAGCCGAGGACAGTCCCTTCAGCCCCAGCATTTT
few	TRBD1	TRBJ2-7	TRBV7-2	CASSLVLQGGEQYF	TGTGCCAGCAGCTTAGTCCTACAGGGGGGCGAGCAGTACTTC
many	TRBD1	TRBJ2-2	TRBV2	CASSTGTGGPGELFF	TGTGCCAGCAGTACCGGGACAGGGGGCCCCGGGGAGCTGTTTTTT
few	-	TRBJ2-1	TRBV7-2	CASSIRKVGWDEQFF	TGTGCCAGCAGCATTCGAAAAGTGGGGTGGGATGAGCAGTTCTTC
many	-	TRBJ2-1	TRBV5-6	CASSLVATMAYNEQFF	TGTGCCAGCAGCTTGGTAGCGACTATGGCCTACAATGAGCAGTTCTTC
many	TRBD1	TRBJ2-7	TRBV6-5	CASSYSLTGGSYEQYF	TGTGCCAGCAGTTACTCCCTGACAGGGGGCTCCTACGAGCAGTACTTC
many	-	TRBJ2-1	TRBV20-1	CSALQYNEQFF	TGCAGTGCTCTCCAATACAATGAGCAGTTCTTC
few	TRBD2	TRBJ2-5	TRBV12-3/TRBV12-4	CASSSYGLADQETQYF	TGTGCCAGCAGTTCCTATGGACTAGCGGACCAAGAGACCCAGTACTTC
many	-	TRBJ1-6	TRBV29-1	CSVASGQWDSPLHF	TGCAGCGTTGCCTCCGGACAGTGGGACTCACCCCTCCACTTT
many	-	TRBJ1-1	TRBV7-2	CASSLVGGETEAFF	TGTGCCAGCAGCTTAGTTGGGGGAGAGACTGAAGCTTTCTTT
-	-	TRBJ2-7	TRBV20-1	CSARPQIARDTYEQYF	TGCAGTGCTAGACCACAAATCGCGCGGGATACCTACGAGCAGTACTTC
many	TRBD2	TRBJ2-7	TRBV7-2	CASSSASGWYEQYF	TGTGCCAGCAGCTCGGCTAGCGGGTGGTACGAGCAGTACTTC
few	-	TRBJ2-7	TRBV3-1	CASSQDLEGPSYEQYF	TGTGCCAGCAGCCAAGATCTGGAGGGGCCTAGCTACGAGCAGTACTTC
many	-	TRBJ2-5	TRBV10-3	CAIGGLDLETQYF	TGTGCCATCGGGGGACTCGATCTTGAGACCCAGTACTTC
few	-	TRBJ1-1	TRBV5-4	CASSLVGSNTEAFF	TGTGCCAGCAGCTTGGTGGGTTCGAACACTGAAGCTTTCTTT
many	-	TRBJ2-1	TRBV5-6	CASSPMAGSSYNEQFF	TGTGCCAGCAGCCCCATGGCGGGTAGCTCCTACAATGAGCAGTTCTTC
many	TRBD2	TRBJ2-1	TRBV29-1	CSFTGTSGRGQFF	TGCAGCTTCACCGGGACTAGCGGGAGGGGCCAGTTCTTC
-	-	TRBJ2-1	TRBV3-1	CASSQDEGVNEQFF	TGTGCCAGCAGCCAAGATGAGGGGGTTAATGAGCAGTTCTTC
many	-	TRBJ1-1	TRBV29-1	CSVTRELGTEAFF	TGCAGCGTTACCAGGGAGTTAGGCACTGAAGCTTTCTTT
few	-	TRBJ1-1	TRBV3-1	CASSQDRFEAFF	TGTGCCAGCAGCCAAGATCGGTTTGAAGCTTTCTTT
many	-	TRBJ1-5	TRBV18	CASSLQDDQPQHF	TGTGCCAGCTCCCTACAGGACGATCAGCCCCAGCATTTT
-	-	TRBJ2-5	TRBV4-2	CAMGFGSQETQYF	TGTGCCATGGGCTTCGGCAGTCAAGAGACCCAGTACTTC
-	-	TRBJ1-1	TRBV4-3	CASSQAGAASEAFF	TGCGCCAGCAGCCAAGCGGGAGCGGCGTCTGAAGCTTTCTTT
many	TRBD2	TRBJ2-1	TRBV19	CASSPQFASGPWDEQFF	TGTGCCAGTAGTCCCCAGTTCGCTAGCGGGCCGTGGGATGAGCAGTTCTTC
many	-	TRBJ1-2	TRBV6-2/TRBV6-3	CASSPPGIYGYTF	TGTGCCAGCAGCCCACCGGGGATCTATGGCTACACCTTC
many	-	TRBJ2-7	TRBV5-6	CASSSYYEQYF	TGTGCCAGCAGTTCCTACTACGAGCAGTACTTC
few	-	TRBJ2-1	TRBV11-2	CASSQGRYNEQFF	TGTGCCAGCAGCCAGGGGCGGTACAATGAGCAGTTCTTC